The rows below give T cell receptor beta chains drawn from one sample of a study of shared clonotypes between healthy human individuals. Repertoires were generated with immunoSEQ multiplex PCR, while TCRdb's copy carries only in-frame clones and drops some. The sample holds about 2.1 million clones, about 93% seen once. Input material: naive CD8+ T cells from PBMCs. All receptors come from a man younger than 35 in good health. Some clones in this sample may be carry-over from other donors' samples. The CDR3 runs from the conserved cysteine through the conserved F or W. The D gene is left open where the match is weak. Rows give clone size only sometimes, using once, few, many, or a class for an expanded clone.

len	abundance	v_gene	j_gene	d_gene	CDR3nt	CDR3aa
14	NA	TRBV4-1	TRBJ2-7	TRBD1	TGCGCCAGCAGCCATCGACAGGGGACCTACGAGCAGTACTTC	CASSHRQGTYEQYF
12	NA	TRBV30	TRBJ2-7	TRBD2	TGTGCCTGCGCTAGCGGGGGTTACGAGCAGTACTTC	CACASGGYEQYF
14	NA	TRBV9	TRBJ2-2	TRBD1	TGTGCCAGCAGCGTCGACAGGGACCCCGGGGAGCTGTTTTTT	CASSVDRDPGELFF
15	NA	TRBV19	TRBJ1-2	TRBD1	TGTGCCAGTTCAGTTCGTACAGGGGGCGGCTATGGCTACACCTTC	CASSVRTGGGYGYTF
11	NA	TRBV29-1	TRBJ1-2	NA	TGCAGCGTACCGTCCGCCGGGGGACCCACCTTC	CSVPSAGGPTF
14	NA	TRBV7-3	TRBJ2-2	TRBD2	TGTGCCAGCGCGGGAGTACCGAACACCGGGGAGCTGTTTTTT	CASAGVPNTGELFF
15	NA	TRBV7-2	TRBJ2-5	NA	TGTGCCAGCAGCAAGGACGGTCTCCGTGGGTGGGCCCAGTACTTC	CASSKDGLRGWAQYF
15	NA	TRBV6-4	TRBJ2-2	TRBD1	TGTGCCAGCAGCCGGGACAGACAAAACACCGGGGAGCTGTTTTTT	CASSRDRQNTGELFF
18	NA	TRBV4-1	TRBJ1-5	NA	TGCGCCAGCAGCCAAGATAAAAGGTATCGAGAACTACAGGAGCCCCAGCATTTT	CASSQDKRYRELQEPQHF
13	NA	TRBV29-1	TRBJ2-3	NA	TGCAGCGTTATCCCGTCTAGCACAGATACGCAGTATTTT	CSVIPSSTDTQYF
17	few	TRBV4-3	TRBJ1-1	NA	TGCGCCAGCAGCCAATACGGAGGGGGGGCAACGGGCACTGAAGCTTTCTTT	CASSQYGGGATGTEAFF
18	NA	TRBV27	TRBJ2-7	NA	TGTGCCAGCAGTCCCACGAGGGGATCAGGCGTCGTCGCCTACGAGCAGTACTTC	CASSPTRGSGVVAYEQYF
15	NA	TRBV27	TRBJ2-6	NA	TGTGCCAGCAGTTTATTGGGTTCTGGGGCCAACGTCCTGACTTTC	CASSLLGSGANVLTF
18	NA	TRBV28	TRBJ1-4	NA	TGTGCCAGCACCTTTAGCCTGAGCACCAGAATGGATTTGGAAAAACTGTTTTTT	CASTFSLSTRMDLEKLFF
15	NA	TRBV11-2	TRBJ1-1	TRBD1	TGTGCCAGCAAGGACAGGGGGAGGTTGGACACTGAAGCTTTCTTT	CASKDRGRLDTEAFF
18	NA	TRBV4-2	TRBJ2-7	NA	TGTGCCAGCAGCCAAGCGAGACCAGGGGCCCAACACTCCTACGAGCAGTACTTC	CASSQARPGAQHSYEQYF
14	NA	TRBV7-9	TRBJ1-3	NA	TGTGCCAGCAGCAACTTGAGCTCTGGAAACACCATATATTTT	CASSNLSSGNTIYF
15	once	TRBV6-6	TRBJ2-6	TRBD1	TGTGCCAGCAGCCATGACAGGGCTGGGGCCAACGTCCTGACTTTC	CASSHDRAGANVLTF
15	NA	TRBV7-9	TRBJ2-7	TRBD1	TGTGCCAGCAGCTTCGGGACAGTGAGCTCCTACGAGCAGTACTTC	CASSFGTVSSYEQYF
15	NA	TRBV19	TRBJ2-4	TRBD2	TGTGCCAGTAGTACCTGGACTAGCGGGGTCAGCATTCAGTACTTC	CASSTWTSGVSIQYF
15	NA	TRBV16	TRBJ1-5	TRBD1	TGTGCCAGCAGCCAAAGGACAGGGAGCAATCAGCCCCAGCATTTT	CASSQRTGSNQPQHF
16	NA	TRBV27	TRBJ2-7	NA	TGTGCCAGCAGTTTAGGGGGATCTAATTCGGGATACGAGCAGTACTTC	CASSLGGSNSGYEQYF
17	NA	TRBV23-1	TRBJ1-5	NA	TGCGCCAGCAGTCAATCCAGGCCCGATTATAGCAATCAGCCCCAGCATTTT	CASSQSRPDYSNQPQHF
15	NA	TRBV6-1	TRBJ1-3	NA	TGTGCCAGCAGTGAACCGGGGATAAGGGGAAACACCATATATTTT	CASSEPGIRGNTIYF
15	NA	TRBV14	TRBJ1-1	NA	TGTGCCAGCAGCCCCAGGGCGGGACGATACACTGAAGCTTTCTTT	CASSPRAGRYTEAFF
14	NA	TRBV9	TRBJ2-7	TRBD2	TGTGCCAGCAGCGGGGGGACTAGTGACTACGAGCAGTACTTC	CASSGGTSDYEQYF
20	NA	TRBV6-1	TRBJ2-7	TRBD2	TGTGCCAGCAGTGAAAACCGCCAACTAGGACTAGCGGGATACTCCTACGAGCAGTACTTC	CASSENRQLGLAGYSYEQYF
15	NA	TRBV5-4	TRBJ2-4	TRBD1	TGTGCCAGCAGCAATAGGCCGGGACAGTCAAACATTCAGTACTTC	CASSNRPGQSNIQYF
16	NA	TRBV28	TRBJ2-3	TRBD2	TGTGCCAGCAGTCCCCCGACGCGGGAGGGGGCAGATACGCAGTATTTT	CASSPPTREGADTQYF